A single sample is the source of the 32 T cell receptor beta chains below, sequenced in a study of cytomegalovirus exposure and HLA in healthy donors. Both 60 Vbeta primers and 13 Jbeta primers went into the PCR. The assay was immunoSEQ multiplex PCR, and TCRdb's table has in-frame clones only and misses some. The repertoire consists of over 150,000 clones, with approximately 84% occurring once and the leading ten covering around 4.9%. The sample taken for sequencing was PBMCs. These receptors were taken from a girl aged 10-17 years in good health and CMV-seropositive.

This clone has a single count. This rearrangement joins TRBV10-1 to TRBJ1-1; no reliable D call. Trimming stripped 8 bases from V and 5 bases from J, with 15 bases between. The CDR3 contains 13 residues. Germline CDR1 WNHNN, CDR2 SYGVQD (reference sequence). The CDR3 here is CASRQEGTTEAFF. The CDR3 region has the DNA TGCGCCAGCCGACAAGAGGGAACAACTGAAGCTTTCTTT.

The chain carries TRBV10-3 and TRBJ1-6; 9 nucleotides align to TRBD1. J was trimmed by 7 bases and V by 4 bases; bases with no gene match: 2. In germline, CDR1 is ENHRY, CDR2 SYGVKD. The CDR3 is 14 amino acids. CDR3 DNA: TGTGCCATCAGTGCCGGGACAGGGAATTCACCCCTCCACTTT. It specifies CAISAGTGNSPLHF.

This clone was observed a few times. The rearrangement uses TRBV5-4 and TRBJ1-2; 9 bases map to TRBD1. CDR3 length: 14 amino acids. Germline V lookup: CDR1 SGHNT, CDR2 YYREEE (reference sequence). The V gene end was trimmed by 4 bases and the J gene end by 4 bases; junction bases not matched to a gene: 5. The CDR3 reads CASSPGQGSYGYTF. DNA for the CDR3: TGTGCCAGCAGCCCCGGACAGGGGAGCTATGGCTACACCTTC. Combining the CDR3 with reference TRBV5-4 and TRBJ1-2 gives the whole variable domain ETGVTQSPTHLIKTRGQQVTLRCSSQSGHNTVSWYQQALGQGPQFIFQYYREEENGRGNFPPRFSGLQFPNYSSELNVNALELDDSALYLCASSPGQGSYGYTFGSGTRLTVV.

The chain joins TRBV5-1 to TRBJ2-7, with D tentatively TRBD1 (6 bases). Germline V gene lookup returns CDR1 SGHRS and CDR2 YFSETQ. The V end lost 0 bases, the J end lost 5 bases, and 15 bases lay between the germline ends. This CDR3 has 15 residues. The DNA for the CDR3 is TGCGCCAGCAGCTTGGGGTGGCAGGGGATTAACGAGCAGTACTTC. The encoded protein is CASSLGWQGINEQYF.

CDR3 protein: CASSTRRGTEAFF. DNA for the CDR3: TGTGCCAGCAGCACAAGGAGGGGCACTGAAGCTTTCTTT. The chain has TRBV27 and TRBJ1-1; D perhaps matches TRBD1 (5 bases). V was clipped by 6 bases and J by 4 bases, with 12 bases between them. Looked up from germline, CDR1 is MNHEY and CDR2 is SMNVEV (reference sequence). CDR3 length equals 13 residues.

The rearrangement uses TRBV7-9 and TRBJ2-1; 11 bases agree with TRBD2. Germline trimming cut 4 bases from V and 6 bases from J; bases unmatched to any gene: 8. The CDR3 sequence is 16 residues long. Germline V gene sequence: CDR1 SEHNR, CDR2 FQNEAQ (reference sequence). The CDR3 here is CASSSQGLAAGNEQFF. The DNA of the CDR3 is TGTGCCAGCAGCTCACAGGGACTAGCGGCGGGCAATGAGCAGTTCTTC.

This clone was counted once. The chain recombines TRBV5-1 with TRBJ2-1; maybe TRBD2 (6 bases). The CDR3 spans 12 residues. V lost 4 bases, J lost 8 bases, and 10 bases lay in between. Germline loops: CDR1 SGHRS, CDR2 YFSETQ. CDR3 DNA: TGCGCCAGCAGCCCACTAGCCGATGAGCAGTTCTTC. Translated: CASSPLADEQFF.

This clone has a single count. The genes are TRBV7-9 and TRBJ2-7; perhaps TRBD1 as D (5 bases). V lost 4 bases and J 0 bases, leaving 10 bases between the germline ends. The germline gives CDR1 SEHNR, CDR2 FQNEAQ (reference sequence). CDR3 length: 14 amino acids. The CDR3 DNA sequence: TGTGCCAGCAGCTCAGGGTTGGGCTCCTACGAGCAGTACTTC. Amino acids: CASSSGLGSYEQYF.

The sample holds one count of this clone. The CDR3 is CASSILAGGSYNEQFF. For the CDR3, the DNA is TGTGCCAGTAGTATACTAGCGGGGGGCTCCTACAATGAGCAGTTCTTC. V is TRBV19 and J is TRBJ2-1; 11 bases match TRBD2. Per the germline V gene, CDR1 is LNHDA and CDR2 is SQIVND (reference sequence). The V gene end was trimmed by 2 bases and the J gene end by 0 bases; junction bases not matched to a gene: 0. This CDR3 has 16 amino acids.

The CDR3 is CASSNYRGPDTEAFF. For the CDR3, the DNA is TGTGCCAGCAGCAACTACAGGGGGCCGGACACTGAAGCTTTCTTT. This chain connects TRBV7-6 to TRBJ1-1, with 9 bases matching TRBD1. With V trimmed by 5 bases and J by 3 bases, 7 bases remained unmatched. Germline assignment: CDR1 SGHVS and CDR2 FNYEAQ. The CDR3 sequence is 15 residues long.

The chain carries TRBV4-1 and TRBJ1-3; D is unclear. V was pared by 0 bases and J by 4 bases, with 7 bases between. Germline V gene lookup returns CDR1 MGHRA and CDR2 YSYEKL. The CDR3 contains 14 residues. CDR3 sequence reads: CASSQDAKGNTIYF. The CDR3 nucleotides are TGCGCCAGCAGCCAAGATGCTAAGGGAAACACCATATATTTT.

This chain links TRBV5-6 with TRBJ2-1, with TRBD1 matching 7 bases. J gave up 9 bases and V 3 bases, and 12 bases lay outside the gene matches. The germline V gene encodes CDR1 SGHDT and CDR2 YYEEEE. CDR3 size: 15 residues. The CDR3 sequence is CASSSMGQPEVEQFF. The CDR3 DNA is TGTGCCAGCAGCTCTATGGGACAGCCTGAGGTTGAGCAGTTCTTC.

This rearrangement joins TRBV28 to TRBJ2-5, with 8 bases matching TRBD1. The CDR3 covers 16 residues. V was pared by 4 bases and J by 0 bases, with 7 bases of the junction left unmatched. CDR1 and CDR2 (germline): MDHEN, SYDVKM. The CDR3 sequence is CASSSPWTGYQETQYF. The CDR3 region has the DNA TGTGCCAGCAGTTCACCATGGACAGGGTACCAAGAGACCCAGTACTTC.

In this sample, this clone turned up once. This chain uses TRBV6-5 with TRBJ1-6; the match to TRBD1 covers 9 bases. Unmatched junction bases numbered 3, after V lost 7 bases and J lost 5 bases. CDR3 length: 14 residues. Per germline, CDR1 MNHEY and CDR2 SVGAGI. The CDR3: CASIGQGNNSPLHF. As DNA, the CDR3 is TGTGCCAGCATCGGACAGGGGAATAATTCACCCCTCCACTTT.

This clone came up a few times. The rearrangement links TRBV5-5 to TRBJ2-7, with D possibly TRBD1 on 6 matching bases. In germline, CDR1 is SGHKS, CDR2 YYEKEE (reference sequence). CDR3 length: 12 residues. The germline V and J ends were trimmed by 7 bases and 0 bases, with 8 bases remaining between them. The CDR3 DNA sequence: TGTGCCAGCGAAGGGGGCTCCTACGAGCAGTACTTC. Protein sequence: CASEGGSYEQYF.

The chain links TRBV7-6 to TRBJ1-1; D unclear. The V end was cut by 5 bases, the J end by 2 bases, with 9 bases between. Germline CDR1 reads SGHVS; CDR2 reads FNYEAQ. There are 13 residues in the CDR3. The CDR3 coding sequence is TGTGCCAGCAGCCCCGGGAGAAACACTGAAGCTTTCTTT. Its protein is CASSPGRNTEAFF.

This sequence joins TRBV9 and TRBJ1-1, with TRBD1 matching 10 bases. With 4 bases clipped from V and 3 bases from J, the junction kept 12 bases outside the gene matches. Germline values: CDR1 SGDLS, CDR2 YYNGEE. The CDR3 is made up of 17 amino acids. DNA for the CDR3: TGTGCCAGCAGCCGAGGGGGGACAGGGGTGGGAGACACTGAAGCTTTCTTT. This translates into CASSRGGTGVGDTEAFF. The full variable domain, its missing parts supplied by reference TRBV9 and TRBJ1-1, is DSGVTQTPKHLITATGQRVTLRCSPRSGDLSVYWYQQSLDQGLQFLIQYYNGEERAKGNILERFSAQQFPDLHSELNLSSLELGDSALYFCASSRGGTGVGDTEAFFGQGTRLTVV.

The genes are TRBV27 and TRBJ1-4; D remains ambiguous. The V and J ends lost 3 bases and 8 bases respectively, with 13 bases between them. Germline CDR1 MNHEY, CDR2 SMNVEV (reference sequence). The CDR3 is made up of 14 amino acids. CDR3: CASSFRWSREKLFF. The CDR3 region has the DNA TGTGCCAGCAGTTTCCGGTGGAGTCGCGAAAAACTGTTTTTT.

This chain connects TRBV19 to TRBJ2-1; D might be TRBD2 (5 bases). V lost 5 bases, J lost 7 bases, and 12 bases lay in between. The CDR3 sequence is 13 residues long. Per the germline V gene, CDR1 is LNHDA and CDR2 is SQIVND (reference sequence). CDR3 amino acids: CASSPGLGNEQFF. The CDR3 DNA sequence: TGTGCCAGTAGTCCCGGACTCGGTAATGAGCAGTTCTTC.

The chain is built from TRBV7-9 and TRBJ2-7; D not certain. The germline V and J ends were trimmed by 4 bases and 4 bases, with 5 bases remaining between them. The germline CDR1 and CDR2 sequences are SEHNR and FQNEAQ (reference sequence). The CDR3 is made up of 11 amino acids. This CDR3 is CASSSVYEQYF. CDR3 sequence (DNA): TGTGCCAGCAGCTCTGTATACGAGCAGTACTTC.

The V call is TRBV18, the J call TRBJ1-6; 7 bases map to TRBD1. The CDR3 loop spans 15 amino acids. The V segment lost 5 bases and the J segment 7 bases; nucleotides outside the gene matches: 8. Per germline, CDR1 KGHSH and CDR2 LQKENI. In DNA form, the CDR3 reads TGTGCCAGCTCATCCTTTCCGGGACAGAATTCACCCCTCCACTTT. Protein product: CASSSFPGQNSPLHF.

This chain connects TRBV2 to TRBJ1-5; no firm D call. This CDR3 comprises 13 residues. Trimming removed 5 bases from V and 10 bases from J, with 15 bases in between. The germline V gene has CDR1 SNHLY and CDR2 FYNNEI. CDR3 sequence (DNA): TGTGCCAGCAGTCAGGAACAATCAGCCCCCCAGCATTTT. Translation gives CASSQEQSAPQHF.

The chain has TRBV11-3 and TRBJ1-1, with D possibly matching TRBD1 (5 bases). The CDR3 consists of 12 residues. The germline V gene encodes CDR1 SGHNT and CDR2 YENEEA. The V end was cut by 5 bases, the J end by 7 bases, with 11 bases between. CDR3 nucleotide sequence: TGTGCCAGCAGCCCTAACGGGGGTGAAGCTTTCTTT. Encoded protein: CASSPNGGEAFF.

The chain has TRBV19 and TRBJ1-1; 8 nucleotides align to TRBD1. The V gene's germline CDR1 is LNHDA and CDR2 SQIVND (reference sequence). The CDR3 consists of 12 residues. Unmatched junction bases numbered 7, after V lost 8 bases and J lost 8 bases. The CDR3, as DNA: TGTGCCAGTTGCCTACAGGGGGGCGAAGCTTTCTTT. Its translation is CASCLQGGEAFF.

The chain has TRBV9 and TRBJ1-2, with D possibly being TRBD1 (5 bases). This CDR3 is built from 14 residues. Trimming shortened V by 4 bases and J by 2 bases, and 12 bases separated the two germline ends. Germline V gene data show CDR1 as SGDLS and CDR2 as YYNGEE. In DNA form, the CDR3 reads TGTGCCAGCAGCCCCCGTTCAGGGAACTATGGCTACACCTTC. Amino acids: CASSPRSGNYGYTF.

The CDR3 DNA reads as TGCGCCAGCAGCTTAGGGACAGCGATTTCCGGGGAGCTGTTTTTT. This sequence encodes CASSLGTAISGELFF. V gene TRBV5-1 combines with J gene TRBJ2-2; 7 bases align to TRBD1. V dropped 2 bases and J dropped 6; count of bases not matched to a gene: 7. CDR3 length equals 15 residues. Germline V CDR1 and CDR2: SGHRS, YFSETQ.

This sequence joins TRBV25-1 and TRBJ1-2, with a possible D match to TRBD1 (6 bases). The CDR3 is made up of 13 amino acids. V shed 2 bases and J shed 10 bases, with 14 bases lying between them. Germline V lookup: CDR1 MGHDK, CDR2 SYGVNS. DNA of the CDR3: TGTGCCAGCAGTGAAAAGAGGGGGGGGGCCTACACCTTC. Residues: CASSEKRGGAYTF.

The chain has TRBV11-2 and TRBJ2-2; D uncertain. The V gene's germline CDR1 is SGHAT and CDR2 FQNNGV. The CDR3 spans 14 residues. V dropped 3 bases and J dropped 1 base, with 6 bases sitting between them. As DNA, the CDR3 is TGTGCCAGCAGCTTTCAGATGAACACCGGGGAGCTGTTTTTT. It codes for CASSFQMNTGELFF.

The chain recombines TRBV4-1 with TRBJ2-5, with D possibly being TRBD2 (5 bases). Germline loops: CDR1 MGHRA, CDR2 YSYEKL. The CDR3 covers 16 residues. Trimming removed 0 bases at V and 2 bases at J, with 13 bases between. The chain's CDR3 is CASSQDRGRSQETQYF. Written as DNA, the CDR3 is TGCGCCAGCAGCCAAGATCGCGGGCGGTCACAAGAGACCCAGTACTTC.

The V gene is TRBV19, the J gene TRBJ1-1, with TRBD1 matching 7 bases. Germline CDR1 reads LNHDA; CDR2 reads SQIVND (reference sequence). The ends lost 9 bases at V and 6 bases at J; junction bases unmatched: 10. The CDR3 is 13 amino acids. The CDR3 DNA reads as TGTGCCAGCGCCGACAGGGATGGCGCTGAAGCTTTCTTT. Its translation is CASADRDGAEAFF.

The chain combines TRBV30 with TRBJ1-1; a possible D gene is TRBD1 (6 bases). CDR1 is GTSNPN and CDR2 is SVGIG in the germline V gene (reference sequence). The CDR3 sequence is 13 residues long. Trimming took off 3 bases at V and 5 bases at J, with 13 bases between the two ends. CDR3 sequence (DNA): TGTGCCTGGAGCGATAGGGGGTGGACTGAAGCTTTCTTT. Translated, it gives CAWSDRGWTEAFF. Full variable domain (rest looked up from reference TRBV30 and TRBJ1-1): SQTIHQWPATLVQPVGSPLSLECTVEGTSNPNLYWYRQAAGRGLQLLFYSVGIGQISSEVPQNLSASRPQDRQFILSSKKLLLSDSGFYLCAWSDRGWTEAFFGQGTRLTVV.

The chain has TRBV7-2 and TRBJ2-7; D not certain. The CDR3 spans 15 residues. Trimming cost V 2 bases and J 0 bases, with 11 bases left between them. Germline loops: CDR1 SGHTA, CDR2 FQGNSA. The CDR3 protein is CASSLLALSSYEQYF. In nucleotides, the CDR3 is TGTGCCAGCAGCTTACTCGCGTTAAGCTCCTACGAGCAGTACTTC.